The 3 T cell receptor beta chains below were found in one sample sequenced in a study of OX40 agonist ivuxolimab in advanced cancers. Clones were read by immunoSEQ multiplex PCR, and TCRdb kept only the in-frame ones, dropping some. Of around 76,000 clones listed, less than 90% are singletons. This specimen consisted of CD4+ or CD8+ T cells sorted from blood, obtained in a trial of the OX40 agonist ivuxolimab. These TCRs come from an adult with an advanced solid tumor such as melanoma, head and neck, liver or kidney cancer.

The rearrangement joins TRBV19 to TRBJ1-1; 7 nucleotides align to TRBD1. CDR3 length equals 13 residues. The junction had 10 bases not matched to a gene; V was cut back by 10 bases and J by 5 bases. Looked up from germline, CDR1 is LNHDA and CDR2 is SQIVND (reference sequence). The CDR3 DNA follows: TGTGCCATGAGGAGACAGGGAGGAACTGAAGCTTTCTTT. This translates into CAMRRQGGTEAFF.

In the case of this clone: The same CDR3 arises from other DNA sequences in this sample as well. The J gene is TRBJ2-7, the V gene TRBV5-6; D uncertain. Germline assignment: CDR1 SGHDT and CDR2 YYEEEE. Trimming shortened V by 0 bases and J by 3 bases, and 1 base separated the two germline ends. CDR3 length equals 11 residues. CDR3 residues: CASSLGYEQYF. CDR3 nucleotide sequence: TGTGCCAGCAGCTTGGGCTACGAGCAGTACTTC.

This clone was observed a single time. The chain has TRBV6-6 and TRBJ2-1; possible D gene TRBD2, 5 bases. Germline CDR1 MNHNY, CDR2 SVGAGI (reference sequence). This CDR3 has 15 residues. V lost 8 bases to trimming and J lost 3 bases, with 17 bases between them. In DNA form, the CDR3 reads TGTGCCAGCCGGCCTCGGCAGAGGGTCTACAATGAGCAGTTCTTC. This encodes CASRPRQRVYNEQFF.